This T cell receptor beta chain was recorded in a study of cytomegalovirus exposure and HLA in healthy donors. As concerns this clone: What it binds is not known.

Points from the study as a whole: Relative to the 666-donor mean, N-insertions were reportedly fewer in an Asian-associated ancestry cluster in a later analysis. The classifier was said to identify cytomegalovirus status with high specificity and sensitivity.

Amplification used 60 Vbeta primers and 13 Jbeta primers. Some clones are missing from TCRdb's copy, which holds only in-frame ones; the method was immunoSEQ multiplex PCR. The repertoire holds roughly 150,000 clones, with around 63% as singletons. The CDR3 consists of 14 residues. Trimming cost V 3 bases and J 6 bases; bases outside gene matches: 7. The germline CDR1 and CDR2 sequences are SGHNT and YYREEE (reference sequence). This chain links TRBV5-4 with TRBJ1-1, with 8 bases fitting TRBD1. This receptor was identified in a human donor in good health. Sequencing used PBMCs. The CDR3 loop reads CASSSGTGVAEAFF. For the CDR3, the DNA is TGTGCCAGCAGCTCCGGGACAGGCGTTGCTGAAGCTTTCTTT. Supplemented by reference TRBV5-4 and TRBJ1-1, the full variable domain reads ETGVTQSPTHLIKTRGQQVTLRCSSQSGHNTVSWYQQALGQGPQFIFQYYREEENGRGNFPPRFSGLQFPNYSSELNVNALELDDSALYLCASSSGTGVAEAFFGQGTRLTVV.